The present TCR beta chain was sequenced within a study of blood T cell repertoires in COVID-19. The wider study: The cDNA or gDNA used as material had been derived from T cells, B-cell-depleted T cells, or PBMCs.

The table came from immunoSEQ multiplex PCR; TCRdb's copy has only in-frame clones and leaves some out. Here the sample spans about 150,000 clones, 80% being singletons. The clonotype originates from a man aged 55 to 69 with acute or convalescent COVID-19. The sequenced sample was peripheral blood.

Here the CDR3 reads CASSSSSGYEQYF. In DNA, the CDR3 is TGTGCCAGCTCCTCCTCCTCGGGCTACGAGCAGTACTTC. The gene calls are TRBV18 and TRBJ2-7; D not certain. Trimming took 6 bases from V and 3 from J, leaving 12 bases between them. CDR1 KGHSH and CDR2 LQKENI come from the germline V gene. This CDR3 region has 13 residues.